A selection of T cell receptor beta chains follows, all from one sample in a study of shared clonotypes between healthy human individuals. Produced via immunoSEQ multiplex PCR; TCRdb's table is partial and in-frame only. The table lists around 2,000,000 clones, over 85% of them singletons, with roughly 0.13% in the top ten. Sequenced: naive CD4+ T cells sorted from blood. These TCRs come from a man between 18 and 29 years old in good health. The CDR3 runs from the conserved cysteine through the conserved F or W. A D gene is named only where the DNA matches it firmly. Not every row has a clone size; where given, it reads once, few, many or a size class.

-	TRBV6-5	-	14	TRBJ2-3	TGTGCCTGCACACGTCGAAACCGCACAGATACGCAGTATTTT	CACTRRNRTDTQYF
-	TRBV5-1	-	13	TRBJ2-7	TGCGCCAGCAGCTTGGATGGTTACTACGAGCAGTACTTC	CASSLDGYYEQYF
-	TRBV11-2	-	16	TRBJ2-4	TGTGCCAGCAGCACATACAGGGAGTCAGCCAAAAACATTCAGTACTTC	CASSTYRESAKNIQYF
-	TRBV2	-	14	TRBJ1-5	TGTGCCAGCAGGGGGGAGCGGACAGATCAGCCCCAGCATTTT	CASRGERTDQPQHF
TRBD1	TRBV7-9	-	14	TRBJ1-1	TGTGCCAGCAGCGATGACAGGGGGGTCACTGAAGCTTTCTTT	CASSDDRGVTEAFF
-	TRBV27	-	16	TRBJ1-1	TGTGCCAGCAGTTTATCGGGGAAGGGGTCGAACACTGAAGCTTTCTTT	CASSLSGKGSNTEAFF
TRBD2	TRBV11-2	-	14	TRBJ2-3	TGTGCCAGCAGCTTGGGACTAGCCGGGGATACGCAGTATTTT	CASSLGLAGDTQYF
-	TRBV5-8	once	13	TRBJ2-5	TGTGCCAGCAGGGCTACTTTCCAAGAGACCCAGTACTTC	CASRATFQETQYF
TRBD1	TRBV6-4	-	17	TRBJ2-7	TGTGCCAGCAGTGACTCCTGGTTAGGGACAGGGGGCTACGAGCAGTACTTC	CASSDSWLGTGGYEQYF
-	TRBV28	-	16	TRBJ1-5	TGTGCCAGCACCCCTCTGGGCGGGGGAGGCAATCAGCCCCAGCATTTT	CASTPLGGGGNQPQHF
-	TRBV7-2	once	13	TRBJ2-7	TGTGCCAGCAGCCCTGCGACTCCCTACGAGCAGTACTTC	CASSPATPYEQYF
-	TRBV28	-	13	TRBJ1-5	TGTGCCAGCATATCGGGTCAGAATCAGCCCCAGCATTTT	CASISGQNQPQHF
-	TRBV5-6	-	14	TRBJ1-2	TGTGCCAGCACCTACAGCGGCAGGCCCTATGGCTACACCTTC	CASTYSGRPYGYTF
-	TRBV21-1	-	16	TRBJ2-3	TGTGCCAGCAGCAAAGAAGGTTTAACACTCAGATTTGGGCAGTATTTT	CASSKEGLTLRFGQYF
TRBD2	TRBV5-1	-	16	TRBJ2-1	TGCGCCAGCAGCTTGGCCTTAGCGGGAGCCGACAATGAGCAGTTCTTC	CASSLALAGADNEQFF
-	TRBV10-3	few	14	TRBJ2-3	TGTGCCATCAGGACGGACGGTAGCACAGATACGCAGTATTTT	CAIRTDGSTDTQYF
-	TRBV18	once	16	TRBJ2-5	TGTGCCAGCTCACCCTTCGTAGGGGGGCCTATGGAGACCCAGTACTTC	CASSPFVGGPMETQYF
TRBD2	TRBV19	-	16	TRBJ2-5	TGTGCCAGTAGCAACAGACTAGCGGGGGCGAAAGAGACCCAGTACTTC	CASSNRLAGAKETQYF
-	TRBV9	-	15	TRBJ1-6	TGTGCCAGCACCCCGAGTGGGGGGAATAATTCACCCCTCCACTTT	CASTPSGGNNSPLHF
-	TRBV19	-	17	TRBJ2-6	TGTGCCAGTAGTATAGCTTCGCGGGGAGCTGGGGCCAACGTCCTGACTTTC	CASSIASRGAGANVLTF
TRBD1	TRBV6-5	-	15	TRBJ1-1	TGTGCCAGCAGTTACTCGGTGACAGGGCCCACTGAAGCTTTCTTT	CASSYSVTGPTEAFF
-	TRBV7-6	-	15	TRBJ2-1	TGTGCCAGCAGCTTAGAGGCGAGCTCCTACAATGAGCAGTTCTTC	CASSLEASSYNEQFF
TRBD1	TRBV11-3	-	14	TRBJ2-5	TGTGCCAGCAGCTACGGGACAGGGCAAGAGACCCAGTACTTC	CASSYGTGQETQYF
TRBD2	TRBV5-1	once	16	TRBJ2-1	TGCGCCAGCAGCTTGGGAGCGGGGTCCTCCTACAATGAGCAGTTCTTC	CASSLGAGSSYNEQFF
-	TRBV28	-	15	TRBJ1-2	TGTGCCAGCAGTTTAGGGACCGGCGGCGGCTATGGCTACACCTTC	CASSLGTGGGYGYTF
-	TRBV2	-	11	TRBJ2-7	TGTGCCAGCAGGCTGGGGTACGAGCAGTACTTC	CASRLGYEQYF
-	TRBV5-1	-	16	TRBJ2-7	TGCGCCAGCAGCTCTAGGACGGGTGCCTCCAACTACGAGCAGTACTTC	CASSSRTGASNYEQYF
TRBD2	TRBV13	-	16	TRBJ2-3	TGTGCCAGCAGCTCCTTATTAGCGGGGATGACAGATACGCAGTATTTT	CASSSLLAGMTDTQYF
TRBD2	TRBV2	-	15	TRBJ2-1	TGTGCCAGCAGTAAGACTAGCGGGTACTACAATGAGCAGTTCTTC	CASSKTSGYYNEQFF
-	TRBV4-2	once	16	TRBJ1-4	TGTGCCAGCAGCCAAGAGACCCTTACAACTAATGAAAAACTGTTTTTT	CASSQETLTTNEKLFF
-	TRBV21-1	-	19	TRBJ2-3	TGTGCCAGCAGCAAAGCTAGGACTAGCGGCACCACTAGCACAGATACGCAGTATTTT	CASSKARTSGTTSTDTQYF
TRBD2	TRBV7-9	-	12	TRBJ2-7	TGTGCCAGCAGCCTAGGACTAGCGGAGCAGTACTTC	CASSLGLAEQYF
-	TRBV15	-	16	TRBJ2-1	TGTGCCACCAGCAGAGTAAAGGGTGGGATTTACAATGAGCAGTTCTTC	CATSRVKGGIYNEQFF
-	TRBV19	-	14	TRBJ2-7	TGTGCCAGTAGTGGTTACTCTACAGGAGCCGAGCAGTACTTC	CASSGYSTGAEQYF
TRBD1	TRBV5-4	-	14	TRBJ2-7	TGTGCCAGCAGCTCCGGGACAGGGTCATACGAGCAGTACTTC	CASSSGTGSYEQYF
-	TRBV27	-	14	TRBJ2-7	TGTGCCAGCAGTTACGGACAGAGTTCCAACGAGCAGTACTTC	CASSYGQSSNEQYF
TRBD1	TRBV7-9	-	18	TRBJ1-4	TGTGCCAGCAGCTCAAGTACGTCAGGCAGGGGGCTTAGTGAAAAACTGTTTTTT	CASSSSTSGRGLSEKLFF
TRBD2	TRBV28	-	14	TRBJ2-4	TGTGCCAGCAGTTTGGGGGGGATGAAAAACATTCAGTACTTC	CASSLGGMKNIQYF
TRBD1	TRBV28	-	14	TRBJ1-1	TGTGCCAGCAGTTTAGGGGACAGCTACACTGAAGCTTTCTTT	CASSLGDSYTEAFF
-	TRBV7-2	-	12	TRBJ2-3	TGTGCCAGCAGCTTCGCCACAGATACGCAGTATTTT	CASSFATDTQYF
-	TRBV5-6	-	16	TRBJ2-1	TGTGCCAGCAGCGCCAGGGGAGGCCGCTCCTACAATGAGCAGTTCTTC	CASSARGGRSYNEQFF
-	TRBV7-9	-	13	TRBJ2-1	TGTGCCAGCAGCCTCGACGGTAACAATGAGCAGTTCTTC	CASSLDGNNEQFF
-	TRBV2	-	14	TRBJ2-4	TGTGCCAGCAGAGAGGGACTAGCCAAAAACATTCAGTACTTC	CASREGLAKNIQYF
-	TRBV5-4	-	16	TRBJ2-1	TGTGCCAGCACCTTTGGGGGGATGGGCTCCTACAATGAGCAGTTCTTC	CASTFGGMGSYNEQFF
TRBD1	TRBV5-4	-	16	TRBJ1-1	TGTGCCAGCAGCCCAAGCGGAAGAACAGGGGCCACTGAAGCTTTCTTT	CASSPSGRTGATEAFF
TRBD1	TRBV5-6	-	15	TRBJ2-5	TGTGCCAGCAGCCCAAGGACAGGGCATACTGGGACCCAGTACTTC	CASSPRTGHTGTQYF
-	TRBV4-3	-	15	TRBJ2-1	TGCGCCAGCAGCCGGGAAGCCGGGAAAGACAATGAGCAGTTCTTC	CASSREAGKDNEQFF
TRBD2	TRBV2	-	15	TRBJ2-5	TGTGCCAGCAGTTTACATAGCGGGGGGCGGGAGACCCAGTACTTC	CASSLHSGGRETQYF
-	TRBV7-8	few	13	TRBJ1-6	TGTGCCAGCAGCTTGGCGAAGGATTCACCCCTCCACTTT	CASSLAKDSPLHF
-	TRBV7-9	-	13	TRBJ2-6	TGTGCCAGCGGTCGGAGTGGGGCCAACGTCCTGACTTTC	CASGRSGANVLTF
TRBD1	TRBV27	once	19	TRBJ1-6	TGTGCCAGCAGTCCCTCCACGGGACAGGGAAGGTCCTATAATTCACCCCTCCACTTT	CASSPSTGQGRSYNSPLHF
-	TRBV5-1	-	14	TRBJ2-3	TGCGCCAGCAGCCCTGGGGACCACACAGATACGCAGTATTTT	CASSPGDHTDTQYF
-	TRBV5-1	once	16	TRBJ1-1	TGCGCCAGCAGCTTGGAGCAGAACCCAGGTAGCACTGAAGCTTTCTTT	CASSLEQNPGSTEAFF
TRBD1	TRBV7-9	-	18	TRBJ2-7	TGTGCCAGCAGCTTAAGGGCCTTGGGACAGGGTGGATCCTACGAGCAGTACTTC	CASSLRALGQGGSYEQYF
-	TRBV14	-	14	TRBJ2-5	TGTGCCAGCAGCTGGGCAGATAATCAAGAGACCCAGTACTTC	CASSWADNQETQYF